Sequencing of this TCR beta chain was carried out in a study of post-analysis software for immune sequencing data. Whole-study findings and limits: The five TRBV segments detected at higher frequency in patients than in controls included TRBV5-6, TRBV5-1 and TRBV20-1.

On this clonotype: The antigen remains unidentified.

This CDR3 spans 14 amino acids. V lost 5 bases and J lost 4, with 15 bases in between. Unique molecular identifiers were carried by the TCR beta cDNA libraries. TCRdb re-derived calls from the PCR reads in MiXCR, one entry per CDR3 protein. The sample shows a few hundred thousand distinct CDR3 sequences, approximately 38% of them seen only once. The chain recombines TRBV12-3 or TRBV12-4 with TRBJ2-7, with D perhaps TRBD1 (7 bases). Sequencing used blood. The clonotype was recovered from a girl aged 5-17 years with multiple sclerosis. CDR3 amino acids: CASSPRRGQYEQYF. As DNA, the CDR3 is TGTGCCAGCAGTCCTAGGAGGGGGCAGTACGAGCAGTACTTC.